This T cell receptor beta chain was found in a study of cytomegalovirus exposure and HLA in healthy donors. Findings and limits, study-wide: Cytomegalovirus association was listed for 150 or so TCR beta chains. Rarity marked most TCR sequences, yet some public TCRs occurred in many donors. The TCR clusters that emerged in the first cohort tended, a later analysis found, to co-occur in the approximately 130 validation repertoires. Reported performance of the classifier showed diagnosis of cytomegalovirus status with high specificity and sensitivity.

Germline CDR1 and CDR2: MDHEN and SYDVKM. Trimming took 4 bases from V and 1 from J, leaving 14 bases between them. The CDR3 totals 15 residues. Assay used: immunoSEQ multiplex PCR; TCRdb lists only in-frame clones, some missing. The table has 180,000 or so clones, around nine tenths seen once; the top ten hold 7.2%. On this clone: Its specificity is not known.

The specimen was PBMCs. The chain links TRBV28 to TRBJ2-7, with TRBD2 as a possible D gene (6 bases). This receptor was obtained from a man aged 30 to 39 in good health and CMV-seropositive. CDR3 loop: CASSSGTGLSYEQYF. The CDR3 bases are TGTGCCAGCAGTTCCGGGACTGGGTTATCCTACGAGCAGTACTTC.